This TCR beta chain was observed in a study of cytomegalovirus exposure and HLA in healthy donors. The PCR contained 60 Vbeta and 13 Jbeta primers. The method was immunoSEQ multiplex PCR; TCRdb's version includes in-frame clones alone and lacks a portion of them. The table has 200,000 or so clones, roughly 87% seen once; the top ten hold around 0.21%. The CDR3 spans 14 residues. Per the germline V gene, CDR1 is SGHTA and CDR2 is FQGTGA. Deletions cut 2 bases from V and 3 bases from J, with 10 bases between. Nominally healthy donors provided the samples, though records likely missed some immune exposures. Concerning this clone itself: Its specificity is not known.

Study-wide findings and caveats: Most TCR beta V segments were productive about 90% or about 30% of the time in an earlier analysis.

The receptor's source is a girl less than two years old in good health and CMV-seronegative. The J gene is TRBJ1-1, the V gene TRBV7-3; D possibly corresponds to TRBD1 (5 bases). Material: PBMCs. CDR3 loop: CASSLGPGDTEAFF. In DNA, the CDR3 is TGTGCCAGCAGCTTAGGCCCGGGGGACACTGAAGCTTTCTTT. Full variable domain (remainder filled in from reference TRBV7-3 and TRBJ1-1): GAGVSQTPSNKVTEKGKYVELRCDPISGHTALYWYRQSLGQGPEFLIYFQGTGAADDSGLPNDRFFAVRPEGSVSTLKIQRTERGDSAVYLCASSLGPGDTEAFFGQGTRLTVV.